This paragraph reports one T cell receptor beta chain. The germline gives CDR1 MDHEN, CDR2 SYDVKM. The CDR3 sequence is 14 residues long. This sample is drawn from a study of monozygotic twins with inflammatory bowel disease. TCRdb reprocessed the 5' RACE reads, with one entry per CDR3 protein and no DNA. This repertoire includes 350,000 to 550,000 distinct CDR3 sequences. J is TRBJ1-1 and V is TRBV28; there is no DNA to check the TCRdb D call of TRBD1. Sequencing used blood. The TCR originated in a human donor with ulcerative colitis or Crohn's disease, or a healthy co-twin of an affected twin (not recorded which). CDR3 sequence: CASISGGARTEAFF.